These 27 T cell receptor beta chains originate from one sample sequenced in a study of CXCR3-negative and CXCR3-positive naive CD8 T cells (dated by TCRdb to between 2018 and 2021). The antigens for these receptors are not known. Sequenced on a NextSeq 550. The Human TCR Profiling Kit (MiLaboratory) was used to prepare UMI-labeled 5' RACE TRB cDNA libraries. Based on TCRdb reprocessing of the reads, there is one entry per CDR3 protein sequence, and DNA is missing. The sample table gives roughly 8,100 distinct CDR3 sequences. Clones ranked in the top ten supply 1.4% to 1.5% of the sample. The research as a whole found: Compared with CXCR3-negative naive cells, CXCR3-positive naive cells had TRB CDR3s with higher hydrophobicity (lower Kidera factor 4), lower energy, and higher strength and volume indices.

Sequencing used naive CXCR3+ CD8+ T cells from blood. The meaning of the sample's cell subset or site label: CD45RO-CCR7+CD27+CD95- naive CD8+ T cells expressing CXCR3 (TNR3+). The origin of the receptors is a human donor in good health. Some clones in this sample may be carry-over from other donors' samples.

The rearrangement uses TRBV3-1 and TRBJ2-5; TCRdb reports TRBD1, a call that lacks DNA to check it against. Germline-derived CDR1 and CDR2 are LGHDT and YNNKEL (reference sequence). The CDR3 length is 14 residues. This chain's CDR3 is CASSQGTGRETQYF.

The J gene is TRBJ2-1, the V gene TRBV29-1; no DNA is available, so the TRBD1 call from TCRdb remains unchecked. The V gene's germline CDR1 is SQVTM and CDR2 ANQGSEA. The CDR3 covers 13 residues. CDR3 residues: CSVVVFDSNEQFF.

CDR3 amino acids: CASRILASYNEQFF. V usage is TRBV5-6 and J usage is TRBJ2-1. CDR3 length: 14 residues. Germline lookup yields CDR1 SGHDT and CDR2 YYEEEE.

This clonotype ranks as medium-sized in terms of frequency. The chain uses TRBV28 and TRBJ1-2; the TCRdb call, TRBD1, lacks DNA for checking. Germline V gene lookup returns CDR1 MDHEN and CDR2 SYDVKM. The CDR3 sequence is 14 residues long. This CDR3 is CASSNTGGGYGYTF.

The chain joins TRBV4-1 to TRBJ2-7. This CDR3 has 16 amino acids. Germline V gives CDR1 MGHRA, CDR2 YSYEKL. The CDR3 is CASSQRLAGDPYEQYF.

This clonotype is deemed medium-sized by its frequency. The rearrangement links TRBV13 to TRBJ2-7; with no DNA, the TCRdb D assignment of TRBD1 cannot be verified. Germline V gene data show CDR1 as PRHDT and CDR2 as FYEKMQ (reference sequence). CDR3 length equals 15 residues. CDR3 residues: CASSFSGQGSYEQYF.

Judged by frequency, this clonotype is medium-sized. V gene TRBV9 combines with J gene TRBJ1-2; TCRdb's D gene call, TRBD1, goes unchecked for lack of DNA. The CDR3 has 15 amino acids. Germline loops: CDR1 SGDLS, CDR2 YYNGEE. The chain's CDR3 is CASSRIGASNYGYTF. Full variable domain (remainder filled in from reference TRBV9 and TRBJ1-2): DSGVTQTPKHLITATGQRVTLRCSPRSGDLSVYWYQQSLDQGLQFLIQYYNGEERAKGNILERFSAQQFPDLHSELNLSSLELGDSALYFCASSRIGASNYGYTFGSGTRLTVV.

The chain is built from TRBV2 and TRBJ1-5. The CDR3 has 13 amino acids. CDR1 and CDR2 (germline): SNHLY, FYNNEI. This chain's CDR3 is CGAGREGNQPQHF.

This clonotype is medium-sized by frequency. This rearrangement joins TRBV29-1 to TRBJ2-7; TCRdb selects TRBD1, and the lack of DNA leaves this call unchecked. The CDR3 contains 12 residues. Germline-derived CDR1 and CDR2 are SQVTM and ANQGSEA. The CDR3 spells CSVEVGPYEQYF.

The chain couples TRBV29-1 to TRBJ2-7. The CDR3 covers 13 residues. Per the germline V gene, CDR1 is SQVTM and CDR2 is ANQGSEA. The CDR3 is CSVVSGSSYEQYF.

This clonotype counts as medium-sized (0.01 to 0.1%) by frequency. The chain joins TRBV29-1 to TRBJ2-5; TCRdb's D call of TRBD2 is untestable without DNA. The germline CDR1 and CDR2 sequences are SQVTM and ANQGSEA. CDR3 size: 12 residues. This CDR3 reads CSVENRGLELNF.

Frequency places this clonotype as medium-sized. The chain recombines TRBV6-5 with TRBJ2-7. The CDR3 covers 11 residues. The germline CDR1 and CDR2 sequences are MNHEY and SVGAGI. This CDR3 is CASSYLYEQYF.

CDR3 in amino acids: CSVAGTANYGYTF. V is TRBV29-1 and J is TRBJ1-2; the TRBD1 assignment by TCRdb is unverifiable without DNA. Germline V lookup: CDR1 SQVTM, CDR2 ANQGSEA. The CDR3 covers 13 residues.

J is TRBJ2-3 and V is TRBV29-1; no DNA is available, so the TRBD2 call from TCRdb remains unchecked. The CDR3 covers 12 residues. Germline V gene lookup returns CDR1 SQVTM and CDR2 ANQGSEA. The CDR3 spells CSVVIGGGTQYF.

In terms of frequency, this clonotype is medium-sized (0.01 to 0.1%). The rearrangement links TRBV7-9 to TRBJ1-1. The CDR3 totals 13 residues. The germline V gene encodes CDR1 SEHNR and CDR2 FQNEAQ (reference sequence). CDR3 region: CASSNIGQIEAFF.

The chain is built from TRBV10-3 and TRBJ2-1; checking the TCRdb D call of TRBD1 is not possible without DNA. The germline V gene encodes CDR1 ENHRY and CDR2 SYGVKD. The CDR3 has 14 residues. The CDR3: CATGPTESYNEQFF.

The V and J genes are TRBV6-5 and TRBJ2-5; the D call from TCRdb, TRBD2, cannot be confirmed without DNA. Germline V gives CDR1 MNHEY, CDR2 SVGAGI. The CDR3 length is 15 residues. CDR3 sequence reads: CASSYDPGGSETQYF.

Considering frequency, this clonotype is medium-sized. This sequence joins TRBV10-3 and TRBJ2-2; TCRdb indicates TRBD2, and absent DNA this call remains unverified. The CDR3 consists of 17 residues. Germline CDR1 reads ENHRY; CDR2 reads SYGVKD. Here the CDR3 reads CAIKVTSGSVGTGELFF.

This chain uses TRBV28 with TRBJ2-7. Per germline, CDR1 MDHEN and CDR2 SYDVKM. The CDR3 contains 15 residues. The chain's CDR3 is CASSPSDRTSYEQYF.

The chain combines TRBV3-1 with TRBJ2-5; TCRdb's D gene call, TRBD2, goes unchecked for lack of DNA. The V gene's germline CDR1 is LGHDT and CDR2 YNNKEL (reference sequence). The CDR3 has 16 residues. The CDR3 is CASSQDDGRALETQYF.

The chain joins TRBV29-1 to TRBJ2-3; the TRBD1 assignment by TCRdb is unverifiable without DNA. Germline loops: CDR1 SQVTM, CDR2 ANQGSEA. The CDR3 has 15 residues. The CDR3 spells CSLSGTYDSTHAQYF.

The chain couples TRBV5-1 to TRBJ2-7; the TCRdb D gene call, TRBD2, has no DNA to confirm it. Germline V lookup: CDR1 SGHRS, CDR2 YFSETQ. This CDR3 spans 14 amino acids. CDR3 sequence: CASSLEAGGYEQYF.

Considering frequency, this clonotype is medium-sized. The chain employs TRBV5-1 and TRBJ2-6. The V gene's germline CDR1 is SGHRS and CDR2 YFSETQ. The CDR3 runs to 16 residues. The CDR3 protein is CASSGHQTSGANVLTF.

The chain carries TRBV29-1 and TRBJ2-7; TCRdb calls TRBD1, which cannot be checked without DNA. The CDR3 has 12 residues. Germline V lookup: CDR1 SQVTM, CDR2 ANQGSEA. CDR3 sequence reads: CSVRTDSYEQHF.

This clonotype shows up as medium-sized by frequency. CDR3 sequence reads: CASSRSGGAEETQYF. This chain connects TRBV12-3 or TRBV12-4 to TRBJ2-5; absent DNA, TCRdb's TRBD2 call cannot be checked. This CDR3 contains 15 residues.

V usage is TRBV2 and J usage is TRBJ2-3; absent DNA, TCRdb's TRBD1 call cannot be checked. CDR1 is SNHLY and CDR2 is FYNNEI in the germline V gene. The CDR3 sequence is 15 residues long. The CDR3 loop reads CATDPTGDPSDTQYF.

The chain has TRBV7-2 and TRBJ1-1. The CDR3 is made up of 15 amino acids. The germline V gene encodes CDR1 SGHTA and CDR2 FQGNSA. The CDR3 loop is CASSFYDEMNTEAFF.